Presented here are 21 T cell receptor beta chains from one specimen sequenced in a study of blood T cell repertoires in COVID-19. TCRdb's copy holds only in-frame clones and misses some; the assay was immunoSEQ multiplex PCR. The data contain 200,000 to 250,000 clones, 80% of them singletons. Sequencing was carried out using peripheral blood. Receptor source: a human donor in a cohort sampled during active COVID-19.

The count of this clone is one. The chain links TRBV15 to TRBJ1-2, with a weak D call TRBD1 (5 bases). The CDR3 sequence is 15 residues long. The ends were cut back, 0 bases at V and 3 bases at J, with 11 bases in the middle. Germline CDR1 and CDR2: LNHNV and YYDKDF (reference sequence). The CDR3 DNA reads TGTGCCACCAGCAGAGAACGGGGGGTGGACTATGGCTACACCTTC. This encodes CATSRERGVDYGYTF.

The chain joins TRBV28 to TRBJ2-5; tentatively, D is TRBD1 (6 bases). CDR3 length: 17 amino acids. The germline V and J ends were trimmed by 0 bases and 5 bases, with 19 bases remaining between them. The germline CDR1 and CDR2 sequences are MDHEN and SYDVKM. The CDR3 coding sequence is TGTGCCAGCAGTTTATGGGCGCAGGGGCCTTCACTTGAGACCCAGTACTTC. Its translation is CASSLWAQGPSLETQYF.

V usage is TRBV6-1 and J usage is TRBJ2-7; 14 nucleotides line up with TRBD2. Per the germline V gene, CDR1 is MNHNS and CDR2 is SASEGT. Trimming removed 3 bases from V and 5 bases from J; junction bases left unmatched: 3. The CDR3 consists of 15 residues. CDR3 bases: TGTGCCAGCAGTGAGGGGACTAGCGGGAGCAACGAGCAGTACTTC. Translated, it gives CASSEGTSGSNEQYF.

The rearrangement links TRBV28 to TRBJ2-4; 8 bases are a match to TRBD2. Unmatched junction bases numbered 11, after V lost 6 bases and J lost 7 bases. The germline gives CDR1 MDHEN, CDR2 SYDVKM. There are 15 residues in the CDR3. The CDR3 DNA reads as TGTGCCAGCAGCTTTGGACTAGCCGGGGGGAACATTCAGTACTTC. It codes for CASSFGLAGGNIQYF.

The CDR3 bases are TGTGCCAGCAGCGCCACTAGCGGGAGCACCTACGAGCAGTACTTC. Its translation is CASSATSGSTYEQYF. The V gene is TRBV5-4, the J gene TRBJ2-7; 11 bases match TRBD2. The V segment lost 4 bases and the J segment 2 bases; nucleotides outside the gene matches: 5. This CDR3 region has 15 residues. Germline V gene sequence: CDR1 SGHNT, CDR2 YYREEE (reference sequence).

The rearrangement joins TRBV6-4 to TRBJ1-3; tentative D call: TRBD1 (5 bases). Trimming pared 7 bases from V and 0 bases from J, leaving 7 bases between. This CDR3 contains 13 residues. CDR1 and CDR2 (germline): MRHNA, SNTAGT. DNA for the CDR3: TGTGCCAGCAAGACAGACTCTGGAAACACCATATATTTT. Translation: CASKTDSGNTIYF.

J is TRBJ2-5 and V is TRBV20-1; no clear D. This CDR3 comprises 10 residues. Trimming shortened V by 3 bases and J by 5 bases, and 4 bases separated the two germline ends. Germline V gene lookup returns CDR1 DFQATT and CDR2 SNEGSKA (reference sequence). The CDR3: CSASYETQYF. The CDR3 DNA is TGCAGTGCTAGTTATGAGACCCAGTACTTC.

The chain uses TRBV19 and TRBJ2-1; 9 positions match TRBD2. Trimming at V came to 6 bases and at J to 5 bases, leaving 2 bases not matched to a gene. CDR1 LNHDA and CDR2 SQIVND come from the germline V gene (reference sequence). CDR3 length equals 13 residues. The CDR3 DNA reads TGTGCCAGTAGAGTAGCGGGAGACAATGAGCAGTTCTTC. It specifies CASRVAGDNEQFF.

The chain has TRBV4-3 and TRBJ2-7, with D uncertain. The CDR3 spans 13 residues. Germline V CDR1 and CDR2: LGHNA, YSLEER. V lost 5 bases and J 2 bases, leaving 10 bases between the germline ends. The CDR3 reads CASSSQVAYEQYF. The CDR3 DNA is TGCGCCAGCAGCAGTCAGGTCGCCTACGAGCAGTACTTC.

The gene calls are TRBV20-1 and TRBJ1-1, with 8 bases that match TRBD1. V trimming: 3 bases; J trimming: 0 bases; junction bases outside the gene matches: 9. The germline gives CDR1 DFQATT, CDR2 SNEGSKA (reference sequence). CDR3 length equals 16 residues. The CDR3 bases are TGCAGTGCTAGTCAGGGGGCCCTCGAGATGAACACTGAAGCTTTCTTT. Protein sequence: CSASQGALEMNTEAFF.

This sequence joins TRBV20-1 and TRBJ2-3, with a weak D call TRBD1 (5 bases). The CDR3 spans 10 residues. Germline V gene lookup returns CDR1 DFQATT and CDR2 SNEGSKA (reference sequence). Deletions cut 6 bases from V and 6 bases from J, with 7 bases between. The CDR3 region has the DNA TGCAGTGCGACAGCGGATACGCAGTATTTT. This codes for CSATADTQYF.

The chain links TRBV19 to TRBJ1-5, with 7 positions matching TRBD1. The CDR3 has 15 residues. Unmatched junction bases numbered 6, after V lost 5 bases and J lost 2 bases. CDR1 LNHDA and CDR2 SQIVND come from the germline V gene (reference sequence). The CDR3 spells CASSWPGTGNQPQHF. The DNA of the CDR3 is TGTGCCAGTAGTTGGCCCGGGACAGGCAATCAGCCCCAGCATTTT.

This chain links TRBV27 with TRBJ1-1; the D gene is possibly TRBD1 (5 bases). Looked up from germline, CDR1 is MNHEY and CDR2 is SMNVEV (reference sequence). This CDR3 has 17 residues. V was trimmed by 5 bases and J by 3 bases, leaving 22 bases between them. CDR3: CASSPWAGPIGDTEAFF. DNA for the CDR3: TGTGCCAGCAGTCCCTGGGCAGGGCCGATTGGTGACACTGAAGCTTTCTTT.

This clone was observed once. This chain joins TRBV30 and TRBJ2-6, with 7 bases fitting TRBD1. This CDR3 is 14 amino acids long. The V and J ends lost 4 bases and 0 bases, in that order; junction bases with no gene match: 0. The V gene's germline CDR1 is GTSNPN and CDR2 SVGIG (reference sequence). In DNA, the CDR3 is TGTGCCTGGACAGGGGGCTCTGGGGCCAACGTCCTGACTTTC. It specifies CAWTGGSGANVLTF.

The DNA of the CDR3 is TGTGCCTGCTCCGGAATGACAGTCCTAAATGAAAAACTGTTTTTT. It is translated as CACSGMTVLNEKLFF. The chain has TRBV28 and TRBJ1-4; TRBD1 might be the D (5 bases). Looked up from germline, CDR1 is MDHEN and CDR2 is SYDVKM. V was shortened by 11 bases and J by 5 bases, with 21 bases between the two germline ends. The CDR3 contains 15 residues.

This clone was picked up a small number of times. The genes are TRBV24-1 and TRBJ2-1, with 8 bases identical to TRBD1. The J segment lost 7 bases and the V segment lost 0 bases, leaving 7 bases of the junction unmatched. The germline V gene encodes CDR1 KGHDR and CDR2 SFDVKD. The length of the CDR3 is 16 residues. CDR3 sequence: CATSDLGQGAKNEQFF. The CDR3 bases are TGTGCCACCAGTGATTTGGGGCAGGGGGCAAAGAATGAGCAGTTCTTC.

In this sample, this clone turned up once. The chain uses TRBV15 and TRBJ2-2, with TRBD2 identical over 10 bases. Germline CDR1 LNHNV, CDR2 YYDKDF (reference sequence). Losses at the gene ends were 8 bases for V and 7 bases for J; bases not matched to a gene: 7. This CDR3 is 14 amino acids long. In DNA, the CDR3 is TGTGCCACCTCCCTAGCGGGAGCCGTCGGGGAGCTGTTTTTT. It codes for CATSLAGAVGELFF.

This chain links TRBV5-4 with TRBJ1-2, with unresolved D. The germline CDR1 and CDR2 sequences are SGHNT and YYREEE (reference sequence). This CDR3 comprises 13 residues. Trimming left V 3 bases short and J 6 bases short, with 12 bases between. CDR3 sequence (DNA): TGTGCCAGCAGCTCGTATCAGCGAGATGGCTACACCTTC. Encoded protein: CASSSYQRDGYTF.

This clone was found many times. This sequence joins TRBV19 and TRBJ2-7, with D maybe TRBD2 (6 bases). This CDR3 is built from 15 residues. The V end lost 6 bases, the J end lost 2 bases, and 17 bases lay between the germline ends. Germline lookup yields CDR1 LNHDA and CDR2 SQIVND (reference sequence). The chain's CDR3 is CASRLAEGQTYEQYF. CDR3 in DNA: TGTGCCAGTAGGCTGGCGGAGGGGCAAACCTACGAGCAGTACTTC.

The V gene is TRBV7-2, the J gene TRBJ1-6; 7 bases are a match to TRBD1. Germline CDR1 is SGHTA and CDR2 is FQGNSA. The length of the CDR3 is 16 residues. With V trimmed by 6 bases and J by 2 bases, 7 bases remained unmatched. This chain's CDR3 is CASRRQGGAYNSPLHF. CDR3 coding DNA: TGTGCCAGCAGGCGACAGGGAGGCGCCTATAATTCACCCCTCCACTTT.

This sequence joins TRBV5-6 and TRBJ2-2, with 7 nucleotides matching TRBD2. The CDR3 length is 17 residues. V lost 6 bases and J lost 4; bases outside the gene matches: 15. CDR1 is SGHDT and CDR2 is YYEEEE in the germline V gene. CDR3 nucleotides: TGTGCCAGCACCCTCAACGGGCGGGAGTTAGGCACCGGGGAGCTGTTTTTT. Protein product: CASTLNGRELGTGELFF.